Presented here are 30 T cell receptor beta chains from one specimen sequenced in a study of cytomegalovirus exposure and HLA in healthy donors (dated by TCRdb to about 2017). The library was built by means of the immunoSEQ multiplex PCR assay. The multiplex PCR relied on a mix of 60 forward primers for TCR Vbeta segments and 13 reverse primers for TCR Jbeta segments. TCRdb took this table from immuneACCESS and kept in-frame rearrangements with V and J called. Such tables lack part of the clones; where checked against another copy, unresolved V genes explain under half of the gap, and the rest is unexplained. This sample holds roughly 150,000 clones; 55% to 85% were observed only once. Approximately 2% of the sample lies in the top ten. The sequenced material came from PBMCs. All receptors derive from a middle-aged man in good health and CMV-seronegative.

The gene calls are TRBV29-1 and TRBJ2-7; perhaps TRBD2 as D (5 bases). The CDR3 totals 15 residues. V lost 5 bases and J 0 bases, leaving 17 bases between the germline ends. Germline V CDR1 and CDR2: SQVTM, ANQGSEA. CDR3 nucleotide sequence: TGCAGCGTTCGCAGCGGACTCTTCTCCTCCTACGAGCAGTACTTC. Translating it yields CSVRSGLFSSYEQYF.

The DNA for the CDR3 is TGCAGTGCCACGGGGGGGTATGGCTACACCTTC. It yields the protein CSATGGYGYTF. This rearrangement joins TRBV20-1 to TRBJ1-2; D might be TRBD1 (5 bases). The CDR3 spans 11 residues. Germline assignment: CDR1 DFQATT and CDR2 SNEGSKA (reference sequence). Trimming left V 6 bases short and J 5 bases short, with 10 bases between.

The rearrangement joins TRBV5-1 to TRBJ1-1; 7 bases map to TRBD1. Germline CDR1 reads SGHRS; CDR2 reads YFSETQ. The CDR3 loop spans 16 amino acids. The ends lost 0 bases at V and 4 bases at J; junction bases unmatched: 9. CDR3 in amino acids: CASSLAAGQRTTEAFF. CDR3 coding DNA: TGCGCCAGCAGCTTGGCGGCGGGACAGCGGACCACTGAAGCTTTCTTT.

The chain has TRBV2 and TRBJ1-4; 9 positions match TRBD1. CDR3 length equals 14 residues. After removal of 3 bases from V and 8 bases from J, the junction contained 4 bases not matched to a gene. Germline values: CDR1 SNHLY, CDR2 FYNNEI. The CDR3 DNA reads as TGTGCCAGCAGTGAGGACAGGGGTTGGGAAAAACTGTTTTTT. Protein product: CASSEDRGWEKLFF. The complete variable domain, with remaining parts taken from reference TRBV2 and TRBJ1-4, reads EPEVTQTPSHQVTQMGQEVILRCVPISNHLYFYWYRQILGQKVEFLVSFYNNEISEKSEIFDDQFSVERPDGSNFTLKIRSTKLEDSAMYFCASSEDRGWEKLFFGSGTQLSVL.

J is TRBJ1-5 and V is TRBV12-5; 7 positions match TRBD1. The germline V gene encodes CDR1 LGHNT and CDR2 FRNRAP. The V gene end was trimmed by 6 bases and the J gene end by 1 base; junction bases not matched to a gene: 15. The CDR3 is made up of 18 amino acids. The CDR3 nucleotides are TGTGCTAGTGGCCCGTTGGGACAGAGTACCCGAAGCAATCAGCCCCAGCATTTT. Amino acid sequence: CASGPLGQSTRSNQPQHF.

The CDR3 loop is CASSLGVWSLKGGGELFF. CDR3 DNA: TGTGCCAGCAGCTTAGGTGTTTGGTCGCTAAAAGGAGGTGGGGAGCTGTTTTTT. The chain links TRBV7-6 to TRBJ2-2; a weak D match, TRBD2 (5 bases). Per the germline V gene, CDR1 is SGHVS and CDR2 is FNYEAQ. The CDR3 is made up of 18 amino acids. V was trimmed by 1 base and J by 8 bases, leaving 23 bases between them.

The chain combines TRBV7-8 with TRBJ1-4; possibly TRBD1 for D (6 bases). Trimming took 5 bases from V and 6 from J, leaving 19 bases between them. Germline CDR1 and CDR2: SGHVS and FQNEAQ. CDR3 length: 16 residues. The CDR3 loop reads CASSEDGAGADEKLFF. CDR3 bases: TGTGCCAGCAGCGAGGATGGGGCAGGGGCGGATGAAAAACTGTTTTTT.

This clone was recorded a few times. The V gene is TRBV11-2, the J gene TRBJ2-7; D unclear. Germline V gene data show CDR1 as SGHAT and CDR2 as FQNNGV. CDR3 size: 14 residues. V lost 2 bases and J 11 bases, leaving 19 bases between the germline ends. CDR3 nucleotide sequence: TGTGCCAGCAGCTTACAACCAACCAGAGGCCGGGAGTACTTC. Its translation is CASSLQPTRGREYF.

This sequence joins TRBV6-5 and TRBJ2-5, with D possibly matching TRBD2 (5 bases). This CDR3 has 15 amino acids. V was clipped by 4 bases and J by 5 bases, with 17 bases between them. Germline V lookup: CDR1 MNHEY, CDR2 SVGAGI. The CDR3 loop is CASSSGSGLGETQYF. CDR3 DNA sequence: TGTGCCAGCAGTTCCGGATCCGGACTCGGCGAGACCCAGTACTTC.

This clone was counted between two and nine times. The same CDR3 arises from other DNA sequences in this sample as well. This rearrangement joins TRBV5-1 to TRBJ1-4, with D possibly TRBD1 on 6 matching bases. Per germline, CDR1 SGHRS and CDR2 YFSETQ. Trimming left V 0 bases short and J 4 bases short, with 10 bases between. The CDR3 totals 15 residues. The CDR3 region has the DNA TGCGCCAGCAGCTTGGGAGGGACACATAATGAAAAACTGTTTTTT. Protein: CASSLGGTHNEKLFF.

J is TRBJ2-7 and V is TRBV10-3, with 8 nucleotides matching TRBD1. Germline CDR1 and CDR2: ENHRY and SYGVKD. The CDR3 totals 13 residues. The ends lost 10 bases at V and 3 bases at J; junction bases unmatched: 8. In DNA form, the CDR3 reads TGTGCCACCGAGGGACAGGAAAGCTACGAGCAGTACTTC. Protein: CATEGQESYEQYF.

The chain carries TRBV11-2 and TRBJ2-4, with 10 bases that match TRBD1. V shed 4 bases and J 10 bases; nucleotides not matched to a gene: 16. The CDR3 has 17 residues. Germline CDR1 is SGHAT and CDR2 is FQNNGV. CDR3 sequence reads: CASSSRARTGGEEIQYF. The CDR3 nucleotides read TGTGCCAGCAGCTCCCGAGCCCGGACAGGGGGAGAGGAGATTCAGTACTTC.

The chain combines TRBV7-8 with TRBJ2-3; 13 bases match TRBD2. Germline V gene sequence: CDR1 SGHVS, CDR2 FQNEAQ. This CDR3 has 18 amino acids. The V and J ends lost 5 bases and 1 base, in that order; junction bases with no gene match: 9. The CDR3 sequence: CASSTRTSGREGTDTQYF. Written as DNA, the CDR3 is TGTGCCAGCAGCACTCGGACTAGCGGGAGAGAGGGCACAGATACGCAGTATTTT.

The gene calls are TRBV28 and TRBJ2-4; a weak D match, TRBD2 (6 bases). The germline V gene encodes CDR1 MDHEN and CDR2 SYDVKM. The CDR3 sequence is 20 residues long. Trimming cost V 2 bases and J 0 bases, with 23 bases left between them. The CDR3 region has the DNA TGTGCCAGCAGTTTAGGGGTCGGCAGGGAGGAATGGATAGCCAAAAACATTCAGTACTTC. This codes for CASSLGVGREEWIAKNIQYF.

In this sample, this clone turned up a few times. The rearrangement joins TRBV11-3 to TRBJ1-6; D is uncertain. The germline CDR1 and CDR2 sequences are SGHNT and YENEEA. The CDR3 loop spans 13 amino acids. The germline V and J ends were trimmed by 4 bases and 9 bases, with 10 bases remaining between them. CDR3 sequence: CASSSTRSSPLHF. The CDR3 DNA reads TGTGCCAGCAGCTCTACGCGGTCTTCACCCCTCCACTTT.

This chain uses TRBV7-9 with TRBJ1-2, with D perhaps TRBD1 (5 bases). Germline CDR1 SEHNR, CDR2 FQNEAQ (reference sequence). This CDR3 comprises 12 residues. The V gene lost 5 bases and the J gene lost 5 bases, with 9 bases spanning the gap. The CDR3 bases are TGTGCCAGCAGCCCGGGACTGTATGGCTACACCTTC. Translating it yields CASSPGLYGYTF. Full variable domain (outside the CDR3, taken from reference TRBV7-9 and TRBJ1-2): DTGVSQNPRHKITKRGQNVTFRCDPISEHNRLYWYRQTLGQGPEFLTYFQNEAQLEKSRLLSDRFSAERPKGSFSTLEIQRTEQGDSAMYLCASSPGLYGYTFGSGTRLTVV.

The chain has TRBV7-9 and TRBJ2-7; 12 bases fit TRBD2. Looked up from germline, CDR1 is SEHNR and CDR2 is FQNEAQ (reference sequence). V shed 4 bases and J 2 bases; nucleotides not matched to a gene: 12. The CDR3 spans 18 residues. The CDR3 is CASSSTGTSGYRAYEQYF. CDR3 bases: TGTGCCAGCAGCTCAACCGGGACTAGCGGGTATAGAGCCTACGAGCAGTACTTC.

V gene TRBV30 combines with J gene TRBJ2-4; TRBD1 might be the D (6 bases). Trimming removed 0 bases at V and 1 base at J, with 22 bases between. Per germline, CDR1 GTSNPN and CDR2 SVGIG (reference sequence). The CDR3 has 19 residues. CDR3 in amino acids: CAWSVPFRQARRAKNIQYF. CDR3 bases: TGTGCCTGGAGTGTACCGTTTCGACAGGCCCGACGGGCCAAAAACATTCAGTACTTC. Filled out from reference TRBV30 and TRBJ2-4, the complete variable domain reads SQTIHQWPATLVQPVGSPLSLECTVEGTSNPNLYWYRQAAGRGLQLLFYSVGIGQISSEVPQNLSASRPQDRQFILSSKKLLLSDSGFYLCAWSVPFRQARRAKNIQYFGAGTRLSVL.

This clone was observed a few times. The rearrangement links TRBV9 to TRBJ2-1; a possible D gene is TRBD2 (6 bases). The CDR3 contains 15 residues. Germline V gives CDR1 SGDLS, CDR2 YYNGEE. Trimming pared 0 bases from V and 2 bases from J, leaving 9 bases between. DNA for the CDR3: TGTGCCAGCAGCGTAGGCGGGATCGCCTACAATGAGCAGTTCTTC. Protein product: CASSVGGIAYNEQFF. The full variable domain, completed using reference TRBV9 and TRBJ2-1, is DSGVTQTPKHLITATGQRVTLRCSPRSGDLSVYWYQQSLDQGLQFLIQYYNGEERAKGNILERFSAQQFPDLHSELNLSSLELGDSALYFCASSVGGIAYNEQFFGPGTRLTVL.

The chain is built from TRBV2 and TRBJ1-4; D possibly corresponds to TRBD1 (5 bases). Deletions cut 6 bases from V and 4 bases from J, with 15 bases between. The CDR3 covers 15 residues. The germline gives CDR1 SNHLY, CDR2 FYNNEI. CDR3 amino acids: CASSSGLHHNEKLFF. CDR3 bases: TGTGCCAGCAGCTCGGGACTGCATCATAATGAAAAACTGTTTTTT.

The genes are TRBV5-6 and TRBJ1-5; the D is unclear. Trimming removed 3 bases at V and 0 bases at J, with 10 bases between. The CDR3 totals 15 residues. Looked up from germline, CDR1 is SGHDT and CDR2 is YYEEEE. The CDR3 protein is CASSSAGYSNQPQHF. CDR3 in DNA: TGTGCCAGCAGCTCGGCGGGGTATAGCAATCAGCCCCAGCATTTT.

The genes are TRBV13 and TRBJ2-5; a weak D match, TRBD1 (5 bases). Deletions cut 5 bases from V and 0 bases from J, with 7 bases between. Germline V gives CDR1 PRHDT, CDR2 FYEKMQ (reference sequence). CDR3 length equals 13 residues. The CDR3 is CASSLDNQETQYF. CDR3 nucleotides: TGTGCCAGCAGCCTGGACAACCAAGAGACCCAGTACTTC.

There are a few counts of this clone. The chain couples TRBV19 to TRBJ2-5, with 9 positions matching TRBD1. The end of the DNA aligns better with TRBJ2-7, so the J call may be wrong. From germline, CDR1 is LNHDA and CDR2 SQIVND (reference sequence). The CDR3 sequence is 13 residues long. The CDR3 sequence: CASSWDRVSEQYF. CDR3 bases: TGTGCCAGTAGTTGGGACAGGGTAAGCGAGCAGTACTTC.

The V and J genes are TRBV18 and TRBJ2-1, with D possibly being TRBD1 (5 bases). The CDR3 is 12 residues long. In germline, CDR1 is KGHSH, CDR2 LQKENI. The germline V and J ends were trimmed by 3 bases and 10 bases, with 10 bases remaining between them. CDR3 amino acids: CASSPRVYEQFF. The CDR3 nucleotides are TGTGCCAGCTCACCCAGGGTTTACGAGCAGTTCTTC. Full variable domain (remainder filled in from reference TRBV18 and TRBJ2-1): NAGVMQNPRHLVRRRGQEARLRCSPMKGHSHVYWYRQLPEEGLKFMVYLQKENIIDESGMPKERFSAEFPKEGPSILRIQQVVRGDSAAYFCASSPRVYEQFFGPGTRLTVL.

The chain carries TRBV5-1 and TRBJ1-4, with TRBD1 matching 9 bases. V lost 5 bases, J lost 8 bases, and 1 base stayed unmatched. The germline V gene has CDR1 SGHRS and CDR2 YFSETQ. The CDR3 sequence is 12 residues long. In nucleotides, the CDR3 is TGCGCCAGCAGAGGGACAGGGGAAAAACTGTTTTTT. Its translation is CASRGTGEKLFF.

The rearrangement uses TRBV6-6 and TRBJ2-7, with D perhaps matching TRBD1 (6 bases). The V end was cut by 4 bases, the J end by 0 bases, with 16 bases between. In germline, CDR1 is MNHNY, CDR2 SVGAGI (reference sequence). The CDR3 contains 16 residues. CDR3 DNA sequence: TGTGCCAGCAGTTCCGCCTCGGCAGGGGCCTCCTACGAGCAGTACTTC. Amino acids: CASSSASAGASYEQYF.

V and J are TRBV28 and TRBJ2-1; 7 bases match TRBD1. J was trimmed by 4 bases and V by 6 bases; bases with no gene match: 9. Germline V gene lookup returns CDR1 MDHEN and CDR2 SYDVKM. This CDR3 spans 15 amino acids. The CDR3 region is CASRKSGQLYNEQFF. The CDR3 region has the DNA TGTGCCAGCAGGAAGTCGGGACAGCTATACAATGAGCAGTTCTTC.

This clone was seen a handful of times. CDR3 sequence (DNA): TGTGCCAGCTCACCTAGCGGGGCATCCTACGAGCAGTACTTC. Amino acids: CASSPSGASYEQYF. The chain links TRBV18 to TRBJ2-7; 8 nucleotides match TRBD2. CDR1 and CDR2 (germline): KGHSH, LQKENI. This CDR3 spans 14 amino acids. The V gene end was trimmed by 3 bases and the J gene end by 1 base; junction bases not matched to a gene: 2.

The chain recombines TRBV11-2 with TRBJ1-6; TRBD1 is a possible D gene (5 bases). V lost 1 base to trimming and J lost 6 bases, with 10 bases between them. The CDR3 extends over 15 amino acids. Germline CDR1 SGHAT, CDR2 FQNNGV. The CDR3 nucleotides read TGTGCCAGCAGCTTAGTAGAGGACACTAATTCACCCCTCCACTTT. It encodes CASSLVEDTNSPLHF.

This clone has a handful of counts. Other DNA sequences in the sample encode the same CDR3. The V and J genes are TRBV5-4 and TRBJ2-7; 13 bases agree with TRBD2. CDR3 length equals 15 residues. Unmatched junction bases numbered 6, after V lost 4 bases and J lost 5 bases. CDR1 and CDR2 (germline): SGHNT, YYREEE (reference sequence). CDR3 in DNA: TGTGCCAGCAGCCTCCGGACTAGCGGGAGCCACGAGCAGTACTTC. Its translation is CASSLRTSGSHEQYF.